Below are 25 T cell receptor beta chains sequenced from a single sample in a study of shared clonotypes between healthy human individuals. Assay used: immunoSEQ multiplex PCR; TCRdb lists only in-frame clones, some missing. The profile shows more than 2 million clones, about 94% of them singletons. CD45RO negativity and positive selection for CCR7 defined naive CD8 cells, a population that excluded terminally differentiated effector memory CD45RA+ cells. The sample comprised naive CD8+ T cells sorted from blood. These receptors originate from a man aged 18 to 35 in good health.

The rearrangement joins TRBV11-2 to TRBJ2-7, with D possibly TRBD2 on 6 matching bases. Germline CDR1 SGHAT, CDR2 FQNNGV. The CDR3 has 15 amino acids. V shed 1 base and J shed 3 bases, with 13 bases lying between them. The CDR3 DNA sequence: TGTGCCAGCAGCTTAGTGGCCCTAGCGCACTACGAGCAGTACTTC. Its translation: CASSLVALAHYEQYF.

This clone came up a few times. The chain has TRBV11-2 and TRBJ1-6; D is unresolved. CDR3 size: 15 residues. The V gene lost 1 base and the J gene lost 4 bases, with 8 bases spanning the gap. In germline, CDR1 is SGHAT, CDR2 FQNNGV. In DNA, the CDR3 is TGTGCCAGCAGCTTAGGTTGGGATTATAATTCACCCCTCCACTTT. Its translation: CASSLGWDYNSPLHF.

CDR3 in amino acids: CASNAGPLFSYNEQFF. CDR3 nucleotides: TGTGCCAGCAACGCAGGGCCCCTTTTCTCCTACAATGAGCAGTTCTTC. This sequence joins TRBV2 and TRBJ2-1, with D possibly being TRBD1 (5 bases). The CDR3 runs to 16 residues. V lost 7 bases and J lost 0, with 16 bases in between. Germline V gene data show CDR1 as SNHLY and CDR2 as FYNNEI.

In regard to this clone: The same CDR3 also results from other DNA sequences found in this sample. The chain carries TRBV30 and TRBJ2-3; no clear D. V lost 2 bases, J lost 6 bases, and 9 bases lay in between. Germline V lookup: CDR1 GTSNPN, CDR2 SVGIG (reference sequence). The CDR3 totals 12 residues. For the CDR3, the DNA is TGTGCCTGGAGTCCCTTGGGGGATACGCAGTATTTT. It codes for CAWSPLGDTQYF.

V usage is TRBV18 and J usage is TRBJ2-7, with TRBD2 as a possible D gene (6 bases). The CDR3 contains 14 residues. The germline V gene encodes CDR1 KGHSH and CDR2 LQKENI. Trimming shortened V by 0 bases and J by 7 bases, and 13 bases separated the two germline ends. CDR3 bases: TGTGCCAGCTCACCACCCTCCGGGAGCTGGGAGCAGTACTTC. Translating it yields CASSPPSGSWEQYF. The whole variable domain, filled in from reference TRBV18 and TRBJ2-7, reads NAGVMQNPRHLVRRRGQEARLRCSPMKGHSHVYWYRQLPEEGLKFMVYLQKENIIDESGMPKERFSAEFPKEGPSILRIQQVVRGDSAAYFCASSPPSGSWEQYFGPGTRLTVT.

The table lists this clone with a count of one. The chain uses TRBV9 and TRBJ2-5; D could derive from TRBD1 or TRBD2 (5 bases each). Germline V gene data show CDR1 as SGDLS and CDR2 as YYNGEE. V shed 6 bases and J shed 3 bases, with 33 bases lying between them. This CDR3 comprises 20 residues. The CDR3 loop is CASTIQHGWEKVLGEETQYF. The CDR3 nucleotides are TGTGCCAGCACAATCCAACATGGGTGGGAGAAAGTCTTGGGGGAAGAGACCCAGTACTTC.

This chain uses TRBV5-5 with TRBJ2-7; 7 bases agree with TRBD1. V dropped 2 bases and J dropped 1; count of bases not matched to a gene: 6. The CDR3 is 15 amino acids. Germline V gene lookup returns CDR1 SGHKS and CDR2 YYEKEE (reference sequence). This CDR3 is CASSFKGQSSYEQYF. DNA of the CDR3: TGTGCCAGCAGCTTTAAGGGACAGAGTTCCTACGAGCAGTACTTC.

The chain carries TRBV11-1 and TRBJ1-2; D may be TRBD1 (6 bases). This CDR3 is built from 14 residues. Per germline, CDR1 SGHAT and CDR2 FQDESV (reference sequence). Deletions cut 5 bases from V and 1 base from J, with 11 bases between. The CDR3: CASSSRDINYGYTF. The CDR3 nucleotides read TGTGCCAGCAGCAGCCGGGACATTAACTATGGCTACACCTTC.

Worth noting for this clone: The same CDR3 is also encoded by other DNA sequences in this sample. The chain has TRBV5-1 and TRBJ1-2; D possibly corresponds to TRBD1 (6 bases). V lost 0 bases and J 4 bases, leaving 7 bases between the germline ends. The CDR3 runs to 13 residues. Germline V gene sequence: CDR1 SGHRS, CDR2 YFSETQ. The CDR3 DNA is TGCGCCAGCAGCTTGGTACAGGGCTATGGCTACACCTTC. It translates to CASSLVQGYGYTF. The variable domain in full, completed from reference TRBV5-1 and TRBJ1-2, reads KAGVTQTPRYLIKTRGQQVTLSCSPISGHRSVSWYQQTPGQGLQFLFEYFSETQRNKGNFPGRFSGRQFSNSRSEMNVSTLELGDSALYLCASSLVQGYGYTFGSGTRLTVV.

V is TRBV5-1 and J is TRBJ1-1; unclear D gene. V gave up 0 bases and J gave up 1 base, with 10 bases separating them. Germline loops: CDR1 SGHRS, CDR2 YFSETQ. The CDR3 spans 15 residues. CDR3 in amino acids: CASSLVTLGNTEAFF. CDR3 DNA: TGCGCCAGCAGCTTGGTAACCCTGGGGAACACTGAAGCTTTCTTT.

Concerning this clone: The same CDR3 also results from other DNA sequences found in this sample. V usage is TRBV30 and J usage is TRBJ1-1; D gene unclear. In germline, CDR1 is GTSNPN, CDR2 SVGIG (reference sequence). The CDR3 has 12 amino acids. With 5 bases removed from V and 2 bases from J, the gap between germline ends came to 9 bases. The chain's CDR3 is CAWSSGNTEAFF. CDR3 sequence (DNA): TGTGCCTGGTCATCAGGAAACACTGAAGCTTTCTTT. Variable domain in full (rest from reference TRBV30 and TRBJ1-1): SQTIHQWPATLVQPVGSPLSLECTVEGTSNPNLYWYRQAAGRGLQLLFYSVGIGQISSEVPQNLSASRPQDRQFILSSKKLLLSDSGFYLCAWSSGNTEAFFGQGTRLTVV.

This chain uses TRBV25-1 with TRBJ2-4; no firm D call. The CDR3 totals 16 residues. Germline CDR1 is MGHDK and CDR2 is SYGVNS. V gave up 5 bases and J gave up 0 bases, with 14 bases separating them. The CDR3 loop is CASSNPPGLAKNIQYF. CDR3 sequence (DNA): TGTGCCAGCAGTAATCCCCCCGGGCTAGCCAAAAACATTCAGTACTTC.

The table lists this clone with a count of one. The V and J genes are TRBV28 and TRBJ1-2; D unresolved. The CDR3 runs 15 residues. Germline V gene sequence: CDR1 MDHEN, CDR2 SYDVKM. V lost 2 bases and J lost 1, with 11 bases in between. This CDR3 is CASSLEAGVNYGYTF. The CDR3 coding sequence is TGTGCCAGCAGTTTAGAGGCCGGAGTTAACTATGGCTACACCTTC.

The V gene is TRBV7-6, the J gene TRBJ2-7; either TRBD1 or TRBD2 may fit D (5 bases each). CDR1 SGHVS and CDR2 FNYEAQ come from the germline V gene. This CDR3 is built from 13 residues. V was cut by 6 bases and J by 2 bases, with 11 bases left in between. This CDR3 is CASSPVGAYEQYF. CDR3 coding DNA: TGTGCCAGCAGTCCAGTGGGGGCCTACGAGCAGTACTTC.

As for this clone: This specimen includes other DNA sequences encoding the same CDR3. The CDR3 protein is CASSGQSYEQYF. DNA for the CDR3: TGTGCCAGCAGCGGTCAGTCCTACGAGCAGTACTTC. V gene TRBV7-9 combines with J gene TRBJ2-7; D is unresolved. Per germline, CDR1 SEHNR and CDR2 FQNEAQ (reference sequence). This CDR3 has 12 amino acids. Trimming shortened V by 5 bases and J by 1 base, and 6 bases separated the two germline ends.

This chain joins TRBV6-5 and TRBJ2-7; D possibly uses TRBD1 or TRBD2 (5 bases each). Germline CDR1 MNHEY, CDR2 SVGAGI. The V end was cut by 2 bases, the J end by 2 bases, with 10 bases between. The CDR3 totals 14 residues. The DNA of the CDR3 is TGTGCCAGCAGTTACACAGAGGGGACCTACGAGCAGTACTTC. Translation: CASSYTEGTYEQYF.

The chain couples TRBV28 to TRBJ2-1, with TRBD2 matching over 7 bases. The CDR3 contains 14 residues. The junction had 4 bases not matched to a gene; V was cut back by 2 bases and J by 6 bases. Germline-derived CDR1 and CDR2 are MDHEN and SYDVKM. The CDR3 spells CASSLGGEGNEQFF. The CDR3 DNA sequence: TGTGCCAGCAGTTTAGGCGGGGAGGGCAATGAGCAGTTCTTC.

This clone showed up just once. V usage is TRBV9 and J usage is TRBJ2-7; D gene ambiguous. This CDR3 is built from 16 residues. V was shortened by 0 bases and J by 0 bases, with 13 bases between the two germline ends. Germline lookup yields CDR1 SGDLS and CDR2 YYNGEE. CDR3 region: CASSVAPLPNSYEQYF. The CDR3, as DNA: TGTGCCAGCAGCGTAGCGCCATTACCGAACTCCTACGAGCAGTACTTC.

The CDR3 sequence is CASSRDRESYNSPLHF. In DNA, the CDR3 is TGTGCCAGCTCACGGGACAGGGAATCCTATAATTCACCCCTCCACTTT. V and J are TRBV18 and TRBJ1-6, with 9 bases fitting TRBD1. This CDR3 comprises 16 residues. Germline CDR1 KGHSH, CDR2 LQKENI. Trimming removed 4 bases from V and 1 base from J; junction bases left unmatched: 2.

The chain uses TRBV7-9 and TRBJ1-4; TRBD1 matches 10 bases. Unmatched junction bases numbered 10, after V lost 4 bases and J lost 8 bases. The CDR3 runs 16 residues. CDR1 is SEHNR and CDR2 is FQNEAQ in the germline V gene (reference sequence). DNA for the CDR3: TGTGCCAGCAGCTCACCCCGACAGGGGGCTGAAGAAAAACTGTTTTTT. Its translation: CASSSPRQGAEEKLFF.

The rearrangement links TRBV7-6 to TRBJ2-3; 7 nucleotides match TRBD2. The CDR3 runs 17 residues. Germline lookup yields CDR1 SGHVS and CDR2 FNYEAQ. V shed 5 bases and J 2 bases; nucleotides not matched to a gene: 13. The CDR3 sequence is CASSGWAGDLSTDTQYF. As DNA, the CDR3 is TGTGCCAGCAGCGGGTGGGCGGGGGACCTTTCCACAGATACGCAGTATTTT.

This chain links TRBV27 with TRBJ2-3, with 12 bases that match TRBD2. Germline trimming cut 8 bases from V and 0 bases from J; bases unmatched to any gene: 6. This CDR3 has 16 amino acids. CDR1 is MNHEY, CDR2 SMNVEV, per germline (reference sequence). CDR3 loop: CASGGGTSGSTDTQYF. The CDR3 nucleotides read TGTGCCAGCGGGGGGGGGACTAGCGGGAGCACAGATACGCAGTATTTT.

The genes are TRBV7-6 and TRBJ2-2, with TRBD2 matching 13 bases. This CDR3 has 17 amino acids. Losses at the gene ends were 7 bases for V and 5 bases for J; bases not matched to a gene: 10. CDR1 SGHVS and CDR2 FNYEAQ come from the germline V gene. The CDR3 sequence is CASTLGTSGARTGELFF. CDR3 in DNA: TGTGCCAGCACTCTCGGGACTAGCGGGGCGCGAACCGGGGAGCTGTTTTTT.

The J gene is TRBJ1-2, the V gene TRBV29-1; 7 bases line up with TRBD1. CDR1 and CDR2 from the germline V gene are SQVTM and ANQGSEA. After removal of 1 base from V and 3 bases from J, the junction contained 11 bases not matched to a gene. CDR3 length: 16 residues. The CDR3 DNA sequence: TGCAGCGTTGAAGCGACAGGGAAAGGGACGGACTATGGCTACACCTTC. Its protein is CSVEATGKGTDYGYTF. Full variable domain (rest looked up from reference TRBV29-1 and TRBJ1-2): SAVISQKPSRDICQRGTSLTIQCQVDSQVTMMFWYRQQPGQSLTLIATANQGSEATYESGFVIDKFPISRPNLTFSTLTVSNMSPEDSSIYLCSVEATGKGTDYGYTFGSGTRLTVV.

Only one count was recorded for this clone. This chain uses TRBV9 with TRBJ2-1, with D hard to call. Trimming left V 0 bases short and J 3 bases short, with 7 bases between. CDR1 and CDR2 (germline): SGDLS, YYNGEE. The CDR3 runs to 14 residues. DNA for the CDR3: TGTGCCAGCAGCGTAGGGAATATCTACAATGAGCAGTTCTTC. This translates into CASSVGNIYNEQFF.